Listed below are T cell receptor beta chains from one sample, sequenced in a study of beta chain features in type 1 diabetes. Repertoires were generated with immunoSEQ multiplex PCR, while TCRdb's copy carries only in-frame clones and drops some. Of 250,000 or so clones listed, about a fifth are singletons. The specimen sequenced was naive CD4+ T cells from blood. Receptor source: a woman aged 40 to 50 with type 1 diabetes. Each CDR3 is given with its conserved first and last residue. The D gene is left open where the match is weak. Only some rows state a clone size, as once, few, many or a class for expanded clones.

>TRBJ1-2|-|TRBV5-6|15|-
TGTGCCAGCAGCTTGTATGCGGCTCGCGACTATGGCTACACCTTC
CASSLYAARDYGYTF
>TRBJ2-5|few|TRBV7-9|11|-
TGTGCCAGCAGCTCCGAGGAGACCCAGTACTTC
CASSSEETQYF
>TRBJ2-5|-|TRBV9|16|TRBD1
TGTGCCAGCAGCGAGGTGGCAGGGGGTTTGCGAGAGACCCAGTACTTC
CASSEVAGGLRETQYF
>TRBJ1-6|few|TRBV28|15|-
TGTGCCAGCAGCCGCTGGCAGGGTGGTAATTCACCCCTCCACTTT
CASSRWQGGNSPLHF
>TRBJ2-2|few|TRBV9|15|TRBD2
TGTGCCAGCAGCGTAGGGGGACTAGCTACCGGGGAGCTGTTTTTT
CASSVGGLATGELFF
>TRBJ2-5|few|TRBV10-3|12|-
TGTGCCATCAGTACAGGACAAGAGACCCAGTACTTC
CAISTGQETQYF
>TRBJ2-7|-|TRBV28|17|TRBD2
TGTGCCAGCAGTCCCCACCAAGGTAGCGGGGGTCTCTACGAGCAGTACTTC
CASSPHQGSGGLYEQYF
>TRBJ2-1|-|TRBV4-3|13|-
TGCGCCAGCAGCCAGATAACCGGGACAGAGCAGTTCTTC
CASSQITGTEQFF
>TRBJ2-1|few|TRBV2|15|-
TGTGCCAGCAGTGAGGGCGGGGTTTTGGGCAATGAGCAGTTCTTC
CASSEGGVLGNEQFF
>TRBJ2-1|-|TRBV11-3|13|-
TGTGCCAGCAGTCCTACAGGGTATACTGAGCAGTTCTTC
CASSPTGYTEQFF
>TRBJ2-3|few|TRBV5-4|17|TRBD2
TGTGCCAGCAGCCCGAGGACTAGCGGGGGCCCGCCGTCTACGCAGTATTTT
CASSPRTSGGPPSTQYF
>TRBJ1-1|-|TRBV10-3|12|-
TGTGCCATCAGTGAGCCAGACATACAGCTGTTCTTT
CAISEPDIQLFF
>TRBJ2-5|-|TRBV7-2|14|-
TGTGCCAGCAGCTTGAGCAGGGGGGCAGAGACCCAGTACTTC
CASSLSRGAETQYF
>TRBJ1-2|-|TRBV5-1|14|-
TGCGCCAGCAGCTTGTACACCCCTGGAGGTGGCTACACCTTC
CASSLYTPGGGYTF
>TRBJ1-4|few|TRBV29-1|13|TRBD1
TGCAGCGCCAAAGACAGGGTAGGGGAAAAACTGTTTTTT
CSAKDRVGEKLFF
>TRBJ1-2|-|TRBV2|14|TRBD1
TGTGCCAGCAGGGAGGGACAGAGAATCTATGGCTACACCTTC
CASREGQRIYGYTF
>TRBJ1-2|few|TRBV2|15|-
TGTGCCAGCAGTGAGGGTAGAACTCCTAGCTATGGCTACACCTTC
CASSEGRTPSYGYTF
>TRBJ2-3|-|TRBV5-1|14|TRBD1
TGCGCCAGCAGCCCGCGACAGGGGACAGATACGCAGTATTTT
CASSPRQGTDTQYF
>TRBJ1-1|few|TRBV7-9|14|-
TGTGCCAGCAGCTTAGTAACAGGGAGTACTGAAGCTTTCTTT
CASSLVTGSTEAFF
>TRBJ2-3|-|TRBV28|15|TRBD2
TGTGCCAGTCCTTCAACCGGGAGGCCCACAGATACGCAGTATTTT
CASPSTGRPTDTQYF
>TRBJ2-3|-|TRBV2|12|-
TGTGCCAGCCTGGAGGTCGGAGATACGCAGTATTTT
CASLEVGDTQYF